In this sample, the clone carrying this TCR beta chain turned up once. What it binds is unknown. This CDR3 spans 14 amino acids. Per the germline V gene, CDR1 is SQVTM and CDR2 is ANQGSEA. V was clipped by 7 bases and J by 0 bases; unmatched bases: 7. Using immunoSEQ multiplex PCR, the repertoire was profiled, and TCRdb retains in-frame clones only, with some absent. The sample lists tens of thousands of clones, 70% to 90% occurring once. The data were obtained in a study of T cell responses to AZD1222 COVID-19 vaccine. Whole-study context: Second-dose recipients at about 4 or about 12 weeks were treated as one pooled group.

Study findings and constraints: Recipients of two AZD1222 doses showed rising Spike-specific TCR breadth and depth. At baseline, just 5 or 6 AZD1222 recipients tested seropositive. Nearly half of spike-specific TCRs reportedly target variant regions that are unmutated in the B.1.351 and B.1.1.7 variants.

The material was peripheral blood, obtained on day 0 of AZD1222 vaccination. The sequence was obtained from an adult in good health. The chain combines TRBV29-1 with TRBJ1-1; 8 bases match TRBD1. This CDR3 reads CSAIGQGLNTEAFF. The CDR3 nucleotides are TGCAGCGCTATAGGACAGGGCCTGAACACTGAAGCTTTCTTT.